This T cell receptor (beta chain) was captured by sequencing in a study of regulatory T cells in long-lasting Graves disease (dated by TCRdb to about 2021). A note on the overall study: Newly diagnosed Graves' disease patients had taken antithyroid drugs for less than 3 months. The study was registered as a clinical trial and conducted in China. A total of around 35 samples underwent TCR sequencing: around 13 from persistent and approximately 20 from newly diagnosed Graves' disease patients. Patients with persistent Graves' disease were compared with patients with newly diagnosed Graves' disease using TCR sequencing and RNA sequencing of peripheral blood.

The investigation overall reported the following: Preferential use of TRBV28, TRBJ1-2 and TRBJ2-5 was observed in persistent disease, whereas TRBV20-1 and TRBJ2-1 were favored in newly diagnosed disease. Peripheral blood alone was examined, since thyroid tissue, which constituted the primary lesion, could not be accessed. Lower TCR Shannon entropy and fewer highly expanded clones were observed in persistent Graves' disease patients than in newly diagnosed patients, which suggested clonal expansion. The authors acknowledged the small sample size as a limitation that may reduce accuracy. Only the TCR beta chain was sequenced and analyzed. Patients with persistent disease shared more public clonotypes (about 2,500) than newly diagnosed patients did (966).

Library prep was done by multiplex PCR. Instrument used: Illumina HiSeq 4000. To build TCR beta libraries, CDR3 regions were amplified by Arm-PCR using iRepertoire HTBI primers. Before sequencing, the PCR products went through gel purification. On the study's bioinformatics: Across samples, about 64 TRBV and approximately 15 TRBJ segments were identified and used for gene usage analysis of CDR3 amino acid clonotypes. COPE and FqMerger were used to merge filtered high-quality paired reads into contigs. BLAST was used to align contigs to IMGT TRBV, TRBD and TRBJ reference genes, with CDR3 defined following IMGT. Highly expanded clones were defined as clonotypes with a frequency above 0.1%. Shannon entropy served as the measure of repertoire diversity, while the Gini coefficient captured V-J evenness. A clonotype was considered public if more than one individual shared it. TCRdb handled the public reads itself, with Q25 trimming in fastp and clone calling in MiXCR, and kept productive beta chains. Each CDR3 protein appears once, grouped with its most common genes and DNA. What appears here as the V and J calls and clone size reflects TCRdb's work, not the paper's. This sample gives around 500,000 distinct CDR3 sequences in total; around 13% of them show up just once. The ten largest clones represent around 10% of the sample.

This clonotype was recorded at least ten times. Its cognate antigen has yet to be identified. Per-base qualities were not stored, and no clone one base away is much larger. The CDR3 covers 14 residues, taking in both the cysteine and the phenylalanine. Only the CDR3 DNA is retained, 42 bases long and in frame from the first base. The germline V gene (reference sequence) yields LGHDT for CDR1 and YNNKEL for CDR2. V drops 3 bases and J drops 3 bases, leaving 12 bases in between. The time point label of this sample denotes: newly diagnosed GD, antithyroid drugs for less than 3 months. For both TCR sequencing and RNA sequencing, RNA was extracted from PBMCs using TRIzol. Graves' disease was diagnosed according to American Thyroid Association guidelines. Patients for the study were recruited at an endocrinology department in Xi'an, China. Each patient gave around 9.2 milliliters of peripheral blood, collected in an EDTA anticoagulant tube. PBMCs were isolated by Ficoll Paque Plus density gradient separation without further T cell sorting. An Agilent 2100 Bioanalyzer and agarose gel were used to check RNA quality, while a NanoDrop 2000 measured RNA concentration.

The same sample was also studied in work on T cells in Graves' hyperthyroidism and ophthalmopathy. The second paper further reports: Stable Graves' hyperthyroidism was defined as no progression to ophthalmopathy during 18 months of follow-up. Hyperthyroidism patients were aged 18 to 65 years and newly diagnosed, with disease duration of less than 2 months. Exclusion was applied to patients with uncontrolled infections, other autoimmune diseases, pregnancy or lactation. Diagnoses were based on clinical symptoms, serum thyroxine and TRAb, thyroid ultrasound and orbital computed tomography. The first round of RT-PCR for the TCR CDR3 was performed with the HTBI primer set and the Qiagen OneStep RT-PCR kit. Most expanded thyroid clonotypes (frequency above 0.001) were also detected in blood, a finding suggesting that blood repertoires may reflect thyroid immune responses. In cross-validation, a model built on a 13 V-J signature told ophthalmopathy apart from stable hyperthyroidism with about 90% sensitivity and approximately 81% specificity, and in testing the same model reached 80%/75%. During validation, the model predicted progression to ophthalmopathy a median of approximately 6.5 months ahead of onset, with almost 71% sensitivity and about 72% specificity. To identify distinguishing TCR V-J signatures, a discovery cohort of roughly 100 patients was used, comprising 40 to 45 with Graves' ophthalmopathy and some 60 with stable Graves' hyperthyroidism. Whether ophthalmopathy could be predicted prospectively was tested in an independent validation cohort made up of about 18 hyperthyroidism patients plus 17 patients who later progressed to ophthalmopathy. For training and testing, the 100 or so patients in the discovery cohort were randomly divided in a 7:3 ratio. Thyroid tissue and blood T-cell repertoires from six Graves' hyperthyroidism patients were also compared in the study. Once sampling was done, hyperthyroidism patients were given methimazole at a starting dose of 30 mg daily, whereas ophthalmopathy patients were given high-dose intravenous methylprednisolone. A second multiplex PCR round built the libraries, followed by size selection and purification. Sequencing of the libraries was done on an Illumina HiSeq2000 using paired-end 100 bp reads. SOAPnuke was used to process the raw data, throwing out any read that contained adapters or uncalled bases, had a mean Phred below 15, or lacked an exact constant-primer or identifier match. COPE v1.2.5 was used to merge high-quality paired reads, and clonotypes were defined as unique nucleotide sequences. Clonotypes were aligned to IMGT TRBV, TRBD and TRBJ reference segments using MiTCR v1.1. Analysis was restricted to V-J combinations with a frequency above 0.0001, which covered about 99% of repertoires. A TCS score was defined as the ratio between F50 (clonal expansion) and ExV (chaos), using BLOSUM62-based TCRdist between CDR3 peptides within each V-J. Welch's t-statistics and random forest reduced around 550 V-J features to some 14, which were used in a naive Bayes classifier (R e1071). No statistical method was used to fix the sample size in advance, and group allocation was not hidden from the investigators. The paper describes TCR Vbeta CDR3 sequencing of 130 to 150 peripheral blood samples, made up of about 41 ophthalmopathy patients, more than 70 hyperthyroidism patients and around 17 progressor patients.

The sample was peripheral blood mononuclear cells (PBMCs), taken at new diagnosis, from a patient treated with antithyroid drugs. The chain is encoded by TRBV3-1 joined to TRBJ2-7, and the D gene may be TRBD1, 5 bases matching. This TCR was recovered from a woman in her thirties with Graves disease. Donor details come from another sample of the same person, matched by shared clones. CDR3 region: CASSQTSGIYEQYF. The DNA sequence follows: TGTGCCAGCAGCCAGACCTCAGGGATCTACGAGCAGTACTTC.